The next 12 T cell receptor beta chains were all read from a single sample in a study of OX40 agonist ivuxolimab in advanced cancers. Sequencing used immunoSEQ multiplex PCR; TCRdb keeps in-frame clones, though not all of them. The table records tens of thousands of clones, about 89% of them present only once. Specimen: CD4+ or CD8+ T cells sorted from blood, collected in a trial of the OX40 agonist ivuxolimab. The receptors derive from an adult with an advanced solid tumor such as melanoma, head and neck, liver or kidney cancer.

This chain uses TRBV9 with TRBJ2-4; D possibly corresponds to TRBD1 (7 bases). The germline gives CDR1 SGDLS, CDR2 YYNGEE. The CDR3 is 14 residues long. The V gene lost 3 bases and the J gene lost 5 bases, with 12 bases spanning the gap. CDR3 bases: TGTGCCAGCAGCGGCGGGACAGACCAAAACATTCAGTACTTC. Its protein product is CASSGGTDQNIQYF.

J is TRBJ1-1 and V is TRBV7-9, with unresolved D. Germline CDR1 and CDR2: SEHNR and FQNEAQ (reference sequence). The CDR3 runs 14 residues. V lost 5 bases to trimming and J lost 11 bases, with 21 bases between them. The CDR3 here is CASSPPAAVGFAFF. CDR3 DNA: TGTGCCAGCAGCCCACCCGCGGCCGTAGGCTTCGCTTTCTTT.

This chain links TRBV10-3 with TRBJ2-3; TRBD2 might be the D (5 bases). V gave up 3 bases and J gave up 2 bases, with 15 bases separating them. The CDR3 covers 16 residues. CDR1 ENHRY and CDR2 SYGVKD come from the germline V gene. For the CDR3, the DNA is TGTGCCATCAGTGACCCTGCCGTCGGGATCACAGATACGCAGTATTTT. Translation gives CAISDPAVGITDTQYF.

The chain recombines TRBV5-1 with TRBJ2-3; D is possibly TRBD2 (5 bases). The CDR3 runs 14 residues. Germline V CDR1 and CDR2: SGHRS, YFSETQ. Trimming left V 5 bases short and J 1 base short, with 11 bases between. CDR3 sequence: CASRRFGGTDTQYF. The CDR3 DNA reads as TGCGCCAGCAGGAGGTTCGGGGGCACAGATACGCAGTATTTT.

V gene TRBV7-8 combines with J gene TRBJ2-3; D is possibly TRBD2 (7 bases). The V end was cut by 1 base, the J end by 1 base, with 9 bases between. This CDR3 has 15 residues. Germline CDR1 SGHVS, CDR2 FQNEAQ. CDR3 DNA sequence: TGTGCCAGCAGCTTAGGAGGGGGGGGCACAGATACGCAGTATTTT. Translating it yields CASSLGGGGTDTQYF.

The rearrangement links TRBV2 to TRBJ2-7, with D possibly matching TRBD2 (6 bases). V was shortened by 7 bases and J by 3 bases, with 10 bases between the two germline ends. The CDR3 loop spans 12 amino acids. Germline CDR1 reads SNHLY; CDR2 reads FYNNEI. The CDR3 loop reads CASTLGGYEQYV. The CDR3 coding sequence is TGTGCCAGCACACTCGGGGGCTACGAGCAGTACGTC.

The CDR3 protein is CASSYPGPAYEQYF. Written as DNA, the CDR3 is TGTGCCAGCAGTTACCCCGGTCCAGCCTACGAGCAGTACTTC. The chain couples TRBV6-6 to TRBJ2-7; D is unresolved. Germline-derived CDR1 and CDR2 are MNHNY and SVGAGI (reference sequence). V was shortened by 2 bases and J by 2 bases, with 10 bases between the two germline ends. There are 14 residues in the CDR3.

The V and J genes are TRBV20-1 and TRBJ1-1, with unresolved D. Germline V CDR1 and CDR2: DFQATT, SNEGSKA (reference sequence). This CDR3 comprises 11 residues. CDR3 in amino acids: CRCGQDTEAFF. CDR3 DNA: TGCAGATGTGGGCAGGACACTGAAGCTTTCTTT.

V usage is TRBV6-5 and J usage is TRBJ2-7; D perhaps matches TRBD2 (5 bases). V lost 0 bases to trimming and J lost 6 bases, with 9 bases between them. CDR3 length equals 13 residues. Per germline, CDR1 MNHEY and CDR2 SVGAGI. CDR3 bases: TGTGCCAGCAGTTACTCGATGAGGGTCGAGCAGTACTTC. Translation: CASSYSMRVEQYF.

The rearrangement links TRBV27 to TRBJ1-1; D is unresolved. Germline assignment: CDR1 MNHEY and CDR2 SMNVEV (reference sequence). The V end was cut by 5 bases, the J end by 1 base, with 8 bases between. The CDR3 spans 13 residues. CDR3 protein: CASSPGRNTEAFF. The DNA for the CDR3 is TGTGCCAGCAGTCCCGGACGGAACACTGAAGCTTTCTTT.

The CDR3 loop reads CASSQVELSPGGGYTF. CDR3 DNA sequence: TGTGCCAGCAGCCAGGTAGAACTATCTCCCGGAGGAGGCTACACCTTC. The chain combines TRBV7-9 with TRBJ1-2; D gene uncertain. The CDR3 runs to 16 residues. V gave up 5 bases and J gave up 8 bases, with 24 bases separating them. CDR1 and CDR2 (germline): SEHNR, FQNEAQ (reference sequence). The full variable domain, rest sourced from reference TRBV7-9 and TRBJ1-2, is DTGVSQNPRHKITKRGQNVTFRCDPISEHNRLYWYRQTLGQGPEFLTYFQNEAQLEKSRLLSDRFSAERPKGSFSTLEIQRTEQGDSAMYLCASSQVELSPGGGYTFGSGTRLTVV.

The rearrangement uses TRBV7-9 and TRBJ2-2; TRBD2 agrees at 10 bases. The CDR3 is made up of 18 amino acids. Germline V gene lookup returns CDR1 SEHNR and CDR2 FQNEAQ (reference sequence). V was pared by 4 bases and J by 3 bases, with 11 bases of the junction left unmatched. The CDR3 here is CASSSGWGLAGDTGELFF. The CDR3 nucleotides read TGTGCCAGCAGCTCCGGATGGGGGCTAGCGGGAGACACCGGGGAGCTGTTTTTT.